Below are 22 T cell receptor beta chains sequenced from a single sample in a study of blood T cell repertoires in COVID-19. Repertoires were generated with immunoSEQ multiplex PCR, while TCRdb's copy carries only in-frame clones and drops some. The sample includes under 250,000 clones, less than 90% seen only once; the top ten take about 2.5%. The sequencing sample was made of peripheral blood. All receptors come from a woman aged 65 to 85 with active or convalescent COVID-19.

The rearrangement joins TRBV6-1 to TRBJ1-1; D possibly corresponds to TRBD1 (6 bases). Trimming removed 7 bases at V and 6 bases at J, with 15 bases between. Germline CDR1 is MNHNS and CDR2 is SASEGT. CDR3 length: 13 residues. The CDR3 is CASTAANRAEAFF. The CDR3 DNA is TGTGCCAGCACCGCTGCCAACAGGGCTGAAGCTTTCTTT.

This chain joins TRBV9 and TRBJ1-4; no clear D gene. Deletions cut 1 base from V and 6 bases from J, with 13 bases between. The CDR3 covers 15 residues. Germline assignment: CDR1 SGDLS and CDR2 YYNGEE. The CDR3 is CASSVSPSPDEKLFF. CDR3 nucleotide sequence: TGTGCCAGCAGCGTAAGCCCGTCTCCGGATGAAAAACTGTTTTTT.

J is TRBJ2-5 and V is TRBV18; a possible D gene is TRBD1 (5 bases). The CDR3 sequence is 13 residues long. Looked up from germline, CDR1 is KGHSH and CDR2 is LQKENI. Deletions cut 6 bases from V and 5 bases from J, with 13 bases between. The CDR3 loop is CASSIGDLETQYF. CDR3 sequence (DNA): TGTGCCAGCTCGATAGGGGATTTGGAGACCCAGTACTTC. Combining the CDR3 with reference TRBV18 and TRBJ2-5 gives the whole variable domain NAGVMQNPRHLVRRRGQEARLRCSPMKGHSHVYWYRQLPEEGLKFMVYLQKENIIDESGMPKERFSAEFPKEGPSILRIQQVVRGDSAAYFCASSIGDLETQYFGPGTRLLVL.

This chain joins TRBV28 and TRBJ1-3; D is ambiguous. The CDR3 has 12 residues. Deletions cut 6 bases from V and 6 bases from J, with 9 bases between. CDR1 and CDR2 (germline): MDHEN, SYDVKM. The CDR3: CASSQTLNTIYF. The CDR3 bases are TGTGCCAGCAGCCAAACTCTAAACACCATATATTTT.

J is TRBJ2-1 and V is TRBV6-5; 8 bases map to TRBD1. This CDR3 contains 15 residues. The J segment lost 3 bases and the V segment lost 7 bases, leaving 8 bases of the junction unmatched. CDR1 MNHEY and CDR2 SVGAGI come from the germline V gene. The CDR3 loop reads CASIPPGGYYNEQFF. In nucleotides, the CDR3 is TGTGCCAGCATCCCACCAGGGGGCTACTACAATGAGCAGTTCTTC.

The chain combines TRBV5-4 with TRBJ1-6; possibly TRBD1 for D (5 bases). Germline CDR1 and CDR2: SGHNT and YYREEE (reference sequence). V dropped 4 bases and J dropped 6 bases, with 14 bases sitting between them. The CDR3 extends over 15 amino acids. DNA of the CDR3: TGTGCCAGCAGCCCTGGCGGGGGAACTAATTCACCCCTCCACTTT. Protein: CASSPGGGTNSPLHF.

The count of this clone is one. The chain couples TRBV3-1 (or the pseudogene TRBV3-2) to TRBJ1-3, with D unresolved. The CDR3 sequence is 14 residues long. V dropped 5 bases and J dropped 1 base, with 9 bases sitting between them. The germline CDR1 and CDR2 sequences are LGHDT and YNNKEL (reference sequence). The CDR3 spells CASSATTSGNTIYF. The DNA for the CDR3 is TGTGCCAGCAGCGCTACCACTTCTGGAAACACCATATATTTT.

This clone was seen more than once but under ten times. V usage is TRBV7-2 and J usage is TRBJ2-5; 9 bases agree with TRBD2. CDR1 and CDR2 from the germline V gene are SGHTA and FQGNSA. The CDR3 spans 14 residues. The ends lost 5 bases at V and 1 base at J; junction bases unmatched: 2. The CDR3 protein is CASSLTSGQETQYF. In DNA, the CDR3 is TGTGCCAGCAGCCTGACTAGCGGCCAAGAGACCCAGTACTTC.

The V gene is TRBV5-1, the J gene TRBJ2-1, with D possibly matching TRBD1 (6 bases). This CDR3 is 16 amino acids long. The germline V gene encodes CDR1 SGHRS and CDR2 YFSETQ. The ends were cut back, 1 base at V and 0 bases at J, with 11 bases in the middle. The CDR3 DNA is TGCGCCAGCAGCTTGTTCACAGGGAGCTCCTACAATGAGCAGTTCTTC. Translation: CASSLFTGSSYNEQFF.

The rearrangement uses TRBV2 and TRBJ2-1; 12 bases align to TRBD2. V gave up 4 bases and J gave up 10 bases; unmatched junction bases: 8. Germline V gene data show CDR1 as SNHLY and CDR2 as FYNNEI. The CDR3 loop spans 15 amino acids. CDR3 in amino acids: CASSVLLAGGKEQFF. In nucleotides, the CDR3 is TGTGCCAGCAGTGTTTTACTAGCGGGGGGCAAAGAGCAGTTCTTC.

This chain uses TRBV4-1 with TRBJ2-2, with D unclear. The CDR3 consists of 12 residues. The germline V and J ends were trimmed by 1 base and 11 bases, with 8 bases remaining between them. Germline V lookup: CDR1 MGHRA, CDR2 YSYEKL. CDR3 protein: CASSQAGSELFF. In DNA, the CDR3 is TGCGCCAGCAGCCAAGCCGGTTCTGAGCTGTTTTTT.

The chain recombines TRBV29-1 with TRBJ2-2, with 9 bases aligning to TRBD2. This CDR3 contains 13 residues. J was trimmed by 4 bases and V by 4 bases; bases with no gene match: 1. Germline V CDR1 and CDR2: SQVTM, ANQGSEA. In DNA, the CDR3 is TGCAGCGTTGGTAGCGGGGGCACCGGGGAGCTGTTTTTT. Translation: CSVGSGGTGELFF.

This chain uses TRBV13 with TRBJ1-2, with 10 bases lining up with TRBD1. In germline, CDR1 is PRHDT, CDR2 FYEKMQ (reference sequence). Trimming cost V 5 bases and J 3 bases; bases outside gene matches: 15. This CDR3 region has 18 residues. Here the CDR3 reads CASSDRPTGTGADYGYTF. CDR3 coding DNA: TGTGCCAGCAGCGACCGGCCCACCGGGACAGGGGCGGACTATGGCTACACCTTC. The variable domain in full, with the rest retrieved from reference TRBV13 and TRBJ1-2, is AAGVIQSPRHLIKEKRETATLKCYPIPRHDTVYWYQQGPGQDPQFLISFYEKMQSDKGSIPDRFSAQQFSDYHSELNMSSLELGDSALYFCASSDRPTGTGADYGYTFGSGTRLTVV.

This clone was counted between two and nine times. CDR3 sequence: CASSSGTSGSNGETQYF. The CDR3 DNA follows: TGCGCCAGCAGCTCCGGGACTAGCGGGAGTAATGGAGAGACCCAGTACTTC. This chain joins TRBV5-1 and TRBJ2-5, with 14 bases aligning to TRBD2. Trimming took 3 bases from V and 4 from J; bases not matched to a gene: 8. The germline V gene encodes CDR1 SGHRS and CDR2 YFSETQ. The CDR3 spans 17 residues.

The rearrangement uses TRBV4-2 and TRBJ2-2; 8 nucleotides agree with TRBD1. This CDR3 has 14 residues. Germline V CDR1 and CDR2: LGHNA, YNFKEQ. The V segment lost 0 bases and the J segment 6 bases; nucleotides outside the gene matches: 0. Here the CDR3 DNA reads TGTGCCAGCAGCCAAGAGACAGGGGCCGGGGAGCTGTTTTTT. Translation gives CASSQETGAGELFF.

J is TRBJ2-1 and V is TRBV3-1 (or the pseudogene TRBV3-2); 7 nucleotides line up with TRBD2. V shed 1 base and J 7 bases; nucleotides not matched to a gene: 4. In germline, CDR1 is LGHDT, CDR2 YNNKEL (reference sequence). The CDR3 totals 14 residues. CDR3 loop: CASSQGRSGNEQFF. In DNA, the CDR3 is TGTGCCAGCAGCCAAGGACGTAGCGGGAATGAGCAGTTCTTC.

V gene TRBV3-1 (or the pseudogene TRBV3-2) combines with J gene TRBJ2-1; 12 positions match TRBD2. Germline V gene sequence: CDR1 LGHDT, CDR2 YNNKEL (reference sequence). This CDR3 has 15 residues. V was clipped by 2 bases and J by 4 bases; unmatched bases: 0. In DNA, the CDR3 is TGTGCCAGCAGCCAAACTAGCGGGGGGTACAATGAGCAGTTCTTC. Translated, it gives CASSQTSGGYNEQFF.

This chain's CDR3 is CASSPRQGAVLAEAFF. Here the CDR3 DNA reads TGTGCCAGCTCACCCCGACAGGGGGCGGTACTGGCTGAAGCTTTCTTT. The genes are TRBV18 and TRBJ1-1, with TRBD1 identical over 10 bases. This CDR3 has 16 residues. CDR1 is KGHSH, CDR2 LQKENI, per germline. The J segment lost 6 bases and the V segment lost 3 bases, leaving 10 bases of the junction unmatched.

This chain links TRBV25-1 with TRBJ2-5; a possible D gene is TRBD1 (6 bases). The germline CDR1 and CDR2 sequences are MGHDK and SYGVNS. This CDR3 region has 16 residues. Trimming left V 0 bases short and J 4 bases short, with 15 bases between. CDR3 DNA: TGTGCCAGCAGTGAATATAGTTGGGGGCGCGGAGAGACCCAGTACTTC. Protein product: CASSEYSWGRGETQYF.

The chain uses TRBV29-1 and TRBJ2-1; 8 bases are shared with TRBD2. CDR3 length: 14 amino acids. Per the germline V gene, CDR1 is SQVTM and CDR2 is ANQGSEA. J gave up 4 bases and V 6 bases, and 8 bases lay outside the gene matches. The CDR3 reads CSVPGIAGYNEQFF. Here the CDR3 DNA reads TGCAGCGTACCGGGGATAGCGGGGTACAATGAGCAGTTCTTC.

V and J are TRBV5-8 and TRBJ1-4; D remains ambiguous. The CDR3 is 14 amino acids. Germline V gene sequence: CDR1 SGHTS, CDR2 YDEGEE. The V end lost 0 bases, the J end lost 8 bases, and 11 bases lay between the germline ends. The CDR3 loop is CASSLGAGREKLFF. The CDR3 DNA reads as TGTGCCAGCAGCTTGGGGGCCGGCAGGGAAAAACTGTTTTTT.

V usage is TRBV19 and J usage is TRBJ1-6; D gene unclear. Trimming pared 3 bases from V and 2 bases from J, leaving 11 bases between. In germline, CDR1 is LNHDA, CDR2 SQIVND (reference sequence). CDR3 length: 16 amino acids. For the CDR3, the DNA is TGTGCCAGTAGTATCCAGGCCTCACCCTATAATTCACCCCTCCACTTT. As protein: CASSIQASPYNSPLHF.